This TCR beta chain was profiled in a study of pediatric ulcerative colitis. Overall study results and limits: Substantially fewer templates came from two patients' blood samples. All ulcerative colitis patients, but no controls, carried two rectal clonotypes.

Generated by immunoSEQ multiplex PCR, the TCRdb table keeps only in-frame clones and is missing some. The repertoire holds roughly 60,000 clones, with about 89% as singletons. The CDR3 sequence is 15 residues long. The germline V gene encodes CDR1 SGHRS and CDR2 YFSETQ. The trim removed 5 bases at V and 0 bases at J, leaving 5 bases unmatched. Only one count was recorded for this clone. Antigen: not known. Material: blood. The J gene is TRBJ2-3, the V gene TRBV5-1; TRBD1 aligns across 8 bases. This sequence originates from a boy between 10 and 17 years old who was a control in a study of pediatric ulcerative colitis. The CDR3 is CASSRQGSSTDTQYF. DNA for the CDR3: TGCGCCAGCAGTCGACAGGGGTCTAGCACAGATACGCAGTATTTT. Full variable domain (rest looked up from reference TRBV5-1 and TRBJ2-3): KAGVTQTPRYLIKTRGQQVTLSCSPISGHRSVSWYQQTPGQGLQFLFEYFSETQRNKGNFPGRFSGRQFSNSRSEMNVSTLELGDSALYLCASSRQGSSTDTQYFGPGTRLTVL.